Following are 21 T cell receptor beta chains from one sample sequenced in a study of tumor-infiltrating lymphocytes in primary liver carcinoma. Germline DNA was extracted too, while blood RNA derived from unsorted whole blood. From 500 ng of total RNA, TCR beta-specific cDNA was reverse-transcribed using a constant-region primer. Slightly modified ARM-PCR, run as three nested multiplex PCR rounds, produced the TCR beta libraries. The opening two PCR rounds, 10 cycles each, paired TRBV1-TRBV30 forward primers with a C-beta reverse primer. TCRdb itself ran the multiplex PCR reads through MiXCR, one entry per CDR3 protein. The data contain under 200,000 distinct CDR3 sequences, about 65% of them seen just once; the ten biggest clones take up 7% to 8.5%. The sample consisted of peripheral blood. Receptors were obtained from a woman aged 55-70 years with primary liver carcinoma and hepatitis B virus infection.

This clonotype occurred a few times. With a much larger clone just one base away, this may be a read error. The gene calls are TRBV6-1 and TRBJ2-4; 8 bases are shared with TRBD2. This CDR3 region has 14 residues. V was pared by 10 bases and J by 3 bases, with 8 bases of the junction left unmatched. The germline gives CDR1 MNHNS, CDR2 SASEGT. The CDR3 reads CAIGGGLVKNIQYF. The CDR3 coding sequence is TGTGCCATCGGGGGGGGGCTAGTCAAAAACATTCAGTACTTC.

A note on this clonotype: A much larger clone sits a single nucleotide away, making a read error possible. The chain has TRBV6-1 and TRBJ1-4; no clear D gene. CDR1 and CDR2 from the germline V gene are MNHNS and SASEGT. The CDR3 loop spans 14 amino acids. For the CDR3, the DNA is TGTGCCAGAAGTGAAGGAGTATTTAATGAAAAACTGTTTTTT. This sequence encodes CARSEGVFNEKLFF.

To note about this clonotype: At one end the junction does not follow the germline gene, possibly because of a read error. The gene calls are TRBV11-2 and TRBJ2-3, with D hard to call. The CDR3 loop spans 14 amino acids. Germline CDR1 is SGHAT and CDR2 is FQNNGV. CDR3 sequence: CVSSLLVGTDTLYF. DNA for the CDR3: TGTGTCAGCAGCTTACTCGTCGGCACAGATACGCTGTATTTT.

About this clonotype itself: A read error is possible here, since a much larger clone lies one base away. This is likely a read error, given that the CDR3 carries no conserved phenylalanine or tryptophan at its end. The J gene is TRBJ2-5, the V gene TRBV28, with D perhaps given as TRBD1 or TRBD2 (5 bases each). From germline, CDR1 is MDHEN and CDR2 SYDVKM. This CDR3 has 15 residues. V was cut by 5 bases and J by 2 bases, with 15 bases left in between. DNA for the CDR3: TGTGCCAGCAGTCCCCCCGTCGAGGGGCAAGAGACCCAGTACTTA. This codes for CASSPPVEGQETQYL.

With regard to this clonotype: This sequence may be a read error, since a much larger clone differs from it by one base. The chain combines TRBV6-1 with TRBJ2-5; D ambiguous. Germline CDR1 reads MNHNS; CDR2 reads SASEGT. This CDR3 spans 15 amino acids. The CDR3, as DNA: TGTGCCTGCAGTGAAGCGTTTTCAGACCAAGAGACCCAGTACTTC. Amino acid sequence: CACSEAFSDQETQYF.

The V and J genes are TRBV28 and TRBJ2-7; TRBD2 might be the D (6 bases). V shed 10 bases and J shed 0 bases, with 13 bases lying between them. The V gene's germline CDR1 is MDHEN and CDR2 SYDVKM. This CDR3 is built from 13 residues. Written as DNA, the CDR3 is TGTGCCAACCGGGAGAGCGACTCCTACGAGCAGTACTTC. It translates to CANRESDSYEQYF.

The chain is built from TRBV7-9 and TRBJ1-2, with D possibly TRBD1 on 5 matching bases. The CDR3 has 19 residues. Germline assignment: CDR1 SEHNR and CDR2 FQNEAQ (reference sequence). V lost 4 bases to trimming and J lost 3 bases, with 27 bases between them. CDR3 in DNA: TGTGCCAGCAGCTACATGCCGGGAGGGGCCTTTCTTGTTGACTATGGCTACACCTTC. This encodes CASSYMPGGAFLVDYGYTF.

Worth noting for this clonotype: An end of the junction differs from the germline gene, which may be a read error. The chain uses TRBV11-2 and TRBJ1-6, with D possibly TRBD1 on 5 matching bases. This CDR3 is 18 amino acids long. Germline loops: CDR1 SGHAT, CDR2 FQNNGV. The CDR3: CACSLTRVDSLYNSPLHF. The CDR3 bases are TGTGCCTGCAGCTTAACTCGGGTCGACAGCCTCTATAATTCACCCCTCCACTTC.

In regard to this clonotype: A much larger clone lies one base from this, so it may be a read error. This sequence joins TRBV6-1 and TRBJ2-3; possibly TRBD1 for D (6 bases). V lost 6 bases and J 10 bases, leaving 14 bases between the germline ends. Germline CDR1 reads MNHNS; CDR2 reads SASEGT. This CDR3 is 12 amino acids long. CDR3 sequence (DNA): TGTGCCAGCAGCCAGGGGCCTCTTCCGCAGTATTTT. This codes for CASSQGPLPQYF.

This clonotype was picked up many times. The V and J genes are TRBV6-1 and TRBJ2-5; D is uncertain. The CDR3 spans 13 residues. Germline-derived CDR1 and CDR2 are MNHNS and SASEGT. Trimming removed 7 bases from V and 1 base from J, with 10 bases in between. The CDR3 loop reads CASNPTVQETQYF. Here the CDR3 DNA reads TGTGCCAGCAACCCGACGGTCCAAGAGACCCAGTACTTC.

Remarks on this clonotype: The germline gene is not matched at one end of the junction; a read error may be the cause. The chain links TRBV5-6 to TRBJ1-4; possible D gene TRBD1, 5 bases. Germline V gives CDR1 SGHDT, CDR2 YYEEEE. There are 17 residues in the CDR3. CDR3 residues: CASSPLSKGIGNEKLVF. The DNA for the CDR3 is TGTGCCAGCAGCCCTTTGTCGAAGGGGATAGGTAATGAAAAACTGGTTTTT.

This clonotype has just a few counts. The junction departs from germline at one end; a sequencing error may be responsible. CDR3 region: CASSGGQGQADMQYF. For the CDR3, the DNA is TGCGCCAGCAGTGGGGGACAGGGTCAAGCAGATATGCAGTATTTT. The chain is built from TRBV10-1 and TRBJ2-3; 9 nucleotides agree with TRBD1. Per the germline V gene, CDR1 is WNHNN and CDR2 is SYGVQD (reference sequence). The CDR3 covers 15 residues.

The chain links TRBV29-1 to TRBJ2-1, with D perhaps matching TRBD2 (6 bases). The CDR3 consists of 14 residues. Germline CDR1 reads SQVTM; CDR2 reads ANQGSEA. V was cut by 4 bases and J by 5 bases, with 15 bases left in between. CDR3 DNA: TGCAGCGTTGGTGGGCCGGCGGGAAACAATGAGCAGTTCTTC. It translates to CSVGGPAGNNEQFF.

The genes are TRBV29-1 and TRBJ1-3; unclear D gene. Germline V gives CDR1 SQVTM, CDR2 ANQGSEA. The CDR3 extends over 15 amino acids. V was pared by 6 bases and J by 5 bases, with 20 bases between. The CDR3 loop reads CSVRSPIGSRNTIYF. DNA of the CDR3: TGCAGCGTCCGAAGCCCAATAGGATCTCGAAACACCATATATTTT.

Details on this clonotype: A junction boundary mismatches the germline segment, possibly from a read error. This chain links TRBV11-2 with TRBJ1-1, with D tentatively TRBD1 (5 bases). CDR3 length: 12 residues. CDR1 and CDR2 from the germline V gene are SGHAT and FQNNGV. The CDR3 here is CTSNLGDTEAFF. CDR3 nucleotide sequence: TGTACCAGCAACTTAGGGGACACTGAAGCTTTCTTT.

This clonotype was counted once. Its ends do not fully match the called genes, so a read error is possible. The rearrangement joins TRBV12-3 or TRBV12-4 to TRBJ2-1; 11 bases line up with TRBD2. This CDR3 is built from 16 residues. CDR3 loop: CANSSSGTSGDSEQFF. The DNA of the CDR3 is TGTGCCAACAGTTCTTCAGGGACTAGCGGAGACAGTGAGCAGTTCTTC.

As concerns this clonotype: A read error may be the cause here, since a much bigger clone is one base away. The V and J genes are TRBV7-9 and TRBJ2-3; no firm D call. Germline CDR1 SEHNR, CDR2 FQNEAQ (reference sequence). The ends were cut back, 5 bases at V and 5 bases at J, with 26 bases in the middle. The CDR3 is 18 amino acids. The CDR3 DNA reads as TGTGCCAGCAGCCCTAGGCCCAATCCGGGCCCTTACATAGATACGCAGTATTTT. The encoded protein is CASSPRPNPGPYIDTQYF.

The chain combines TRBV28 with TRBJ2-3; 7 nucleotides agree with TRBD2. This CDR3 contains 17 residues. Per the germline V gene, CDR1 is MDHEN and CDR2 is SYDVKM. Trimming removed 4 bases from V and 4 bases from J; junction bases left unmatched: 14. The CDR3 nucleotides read TGTGCCAGCAGTTCCAACGTGGCGGGAGTCCCTGCAGATACGCAGTATTTT. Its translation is CASSSNVAGVPADTQYF.

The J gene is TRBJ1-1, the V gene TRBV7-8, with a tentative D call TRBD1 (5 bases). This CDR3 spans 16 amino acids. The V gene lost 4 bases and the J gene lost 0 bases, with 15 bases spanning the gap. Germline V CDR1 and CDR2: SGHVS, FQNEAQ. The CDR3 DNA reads TGTGCCAGCAGCTCCGGACAAAGAGGGATGAACACTGAAGCTTTCTTT. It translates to CASSSGQRGMNTEAFF.

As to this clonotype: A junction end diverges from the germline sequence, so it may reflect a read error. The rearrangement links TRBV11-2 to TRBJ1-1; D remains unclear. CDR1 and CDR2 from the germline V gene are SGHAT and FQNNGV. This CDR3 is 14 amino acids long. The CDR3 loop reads CTSSLTRGDAEASF. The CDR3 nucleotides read TGTACCAGCAGCCTCACTCGGGGAGACGCTGAAGCTTCCTTT. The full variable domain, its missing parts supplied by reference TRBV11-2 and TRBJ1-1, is EAGVAQSPRYKIIEKRQSVAFWCNPISGHATLYWYQQILGQGPKLLIQFQNNGVVDDSQLPKDRFSAERLKGVDSTLKIQPAKLEDSAVYLCTSSLTRGDAEASFGQGTRLTVV.

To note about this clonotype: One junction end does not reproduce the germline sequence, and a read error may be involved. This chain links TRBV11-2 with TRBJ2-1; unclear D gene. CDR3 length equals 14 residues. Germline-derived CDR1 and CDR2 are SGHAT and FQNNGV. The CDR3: CASSFGGIYNKQFF. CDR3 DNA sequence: TGTGCCAGCAGCTTTGGTGGGATTTACAATAAGCAATTCTTC.